Reported below is one T cell receptor beta chain. Its antigen is not identified. After constant-region reverse-primer amplification, full-length variable regions underwent semi-nested PCR with Nested Universal Primer A. TCRdb reprocessed the 5' RACE reads via MiXCR and lists one record per CDR3 protein. The data contain 50,000 to 65,000 distinct CDR3 sequences, around 26% of them singletons. Study-wide points: Larger-cohort validation covered only one TCR beta V-J rearrangement.

Germline lookup yields CDR1 ENHRY and CDR2 SYGVKD. The CDR3 consists of 12 residues. V lost 2 bases, J lost 1 base, and 2 bases lay in between. The receptor comes from a female donor with breast cancer. The chain is built from TRBV10-3 and TRBJ1-1; the D is unclear. Sample: tumor-infiltrating memory CD4+ T cells sorted from the breast tumor. Documented subset: memory CD4+ T cells, CD4+CD45RO+CD25-. CDR3 nucleotide sequence: TGTGCCATCAGTGAGGCGAACACTGAAGCTTTCTTT. Protein sequence: CAISEANTEAFF.